These 20 T cell receptor beta chains came from one sample sequenced in a study of OX40 agonist ivuxolimab in advanced cancers. Produced via immunoSEQ multiplex PCR; TCRdb's table is partial and in-frame only. The sample yields around 80,000 clones, approximately 80% seen once. This sample comprised CD4+ or CD8+ T cells sorted from blood, obtained in a trial of the OX40 agonist ivuxolimab. These receptors were collected from an adult with an advanced solid tumor such as melanoma, head and neck, liver or kidney cancer.

J is TRBJ2-3 and V is TRBV5-6; D gene ambiguous. V was clipped by 4 bases and J by 3 bases, with 15 bases between them. Germline V lookup: CDR1 SGHDT, CDR2 YYEEEE. CDR3 length equals 15 residues. CDR3 bases: TGTGCCAGCAGCGCCCCTGGATTCAATACAGATACGCAGTATTTT. Translation gives CASSAPGFNTDTQYF.

This clone was seen once. The chain recombines TRBV15 with TRBJ2-1; TRBD1 matches 7 bases. V lost 7 bases and J lost 0; bases outside the gene matches: 3. This CDR3 comprises 14 residues. CDR1 and CDR2 from the germline V gene are LNHNV and YYDKDF (reference sequence). CDR3 sequence reads: CATKGGGSYNEQFF. DNA of the CDR3: TGTGCCACCAAAGGGGGCGGCTCCTACAATGAGCAGTTCTTC.

This chain joins TRBV6-5 and TRBJ2-2, with D possibly matching TRBD2 (6 bases). The CDR3 sequence is 14 residues long. Germline values: CDR1 MNHEY, CDR2 SVGAGI. Deletions cut 8 bases from V and 2 bases from J, with 12 bases between. For the CDR3, the DNA is TGTGCCAGCCGGGGGACTTCTAACACCGGGGAGCTGTTTTTT. Translated, it gives CASRGTSNTGELFF.

The chain has TRBV30 and TRBJ2-3; 10 nucleotides line up with TRBD2. The CDR3 spans 14 residues. The germline gives CDR1 GTSNPN, CDR2 SVGIG (reference sequence). V lost 4 bases, J lost 1 base, and 2 bases stayed unmatched. CDR3 DNA sequence: TGTGCCTGGAAAGCGGGAGGGGGCACAGATACGCAGTATTTT. Translating it yields CAWKAGGGTDTQYF.

The gene calls are TRBV6-5 and TRBJ1-4; D remains ambiguous. Per germline, CDR1 MNHEY and CDR2 SVGAGI. V lost 2 bases, J lost 6 bases, and 10 bases lay in between. This CDR3 comprises 14 residues. The chain's CDR3 is CASSYRSPDEKLFF. Here the CDR3 DNA reads TGTGCCAGCAGTTACCGCAGCCCAGATGAAAAACTGTTTTTT.

The chain couples TRBV14 to TRBJ2-3; possibly TRBD2 for D (5 bases). The CDR3 length is 15 residues. Looked up from germline, CDR1 is SGHDN and CDR2 is FVKESK. The V and J ends lost 7 bases and 1 base respectively, with 15 bases between them. CDR3 sequence: CASTLGRVGTDTQYF. CDR3 nucleotide sequence: TGTGCCAGCACCCTCGGGCGGGTCGGCACAGATACGCAGTATTTT. The variable domain in full, completed from reference TRBV14 and TRBJ2-3, reads EAGVTQFPSHSVIEKGQTVTLRCDPISGHDNLYWYRRVMGKEIKFLLHFVKESKQDESGMPNNRFLAERTGGTYSTLKVQPAELEDSGVYFCASTLGRVGTDTQYFGPGTRLTVL.

V is TRBV7-7 and J is TRBJ1-1; D is possibly TRBD1 (5 bases). There are 16 residues in the CDR3. V was pared by 7 bases and J by 3 bases, with 21 bases between. The germline V gene encodes CDR1 SSHAT and CDR2 FNYEAQ (reference sequence). CDR3 residues: CASNTFLGRADTEAFF. CDR3 bases: TGTGCCAGCAACACTTTCTTGGGCAGGGCAGACACTGAAGCTTTCTTT. The full variable domain, with the rest looked up from reference TRBV7-7 and TRBJ1-1, is GAGVSQSPRYKVTKRGQDVTLRCDPISSHATLYWYQQALGQGPEFLTYFNYEAQPDKSGLPSDRFSAERPEGSISTLTIQRTEQRDSAMYRCASNTFLGRADTEAFFGQGTRLTVV.

The table lists this clone with a few counts. The V call is TRBV7-9, the J call TRBJ2-4; D is perhaps TRBD1 (6 bases). This CDR3 comprises 12 residues. Germline values: CDR1 SEHNR, CDR2 FQNEAQ (reference sequence). V lost 5 bases, J lost 8 bases, and 10 bases lay in between. The CDR3 DNA follows: TGTGCCAGCAGCGGCAGGGGACACATTCAGTACTTC. Translation gives CASSGRGHIQYF.

V and J are TRBV23-1 and TRBJ2-1; TRBD2 matches at 9 bases. TRBV23-1 is an open reading frame, and its role is uncertain. This CDR3 region has 18 residues. The V gene end was trimmed by 2 bases and the J gene end by 9 bases; junction bases not matched to a gene: 17. The CDR3 sequence is CASSQPPVWGGRATEQFF. The CDR3 bases are TGCGCCAGCAGTCAACCCCCTGTGTGGGGCGGGAGGGCCACTGAGCAGTTCTTC.

This clone was counted between two and nine times. This sequence joins TRBV11-3 and TRBJ2-1, with 7 bases aligning to TRBD2. The CDR3 contains 15 residues. Unmatched junction bases numbered 8, after V lost 1 base and J lost 8 bases. Germline V gene data show CDR1 as SGHNT and CDR2 as YENEEA. For the CDR3, the DNA is TGTGCCAGCAGCTTAGGAGGACTAGTCTCGGATGAGCAGTTCTTC. This codes for CASSLGGLVSDEQFF.

In its sample, this clone was seen a few times. V usage is TRBV6-1 and J usage is TRBJ1-5, with 7 bases identical to TRBD1. Germline V gives CDR1 MNHNS, CDR2 SASEGT. This CDR3 comprises 13 residues. Trimming took 6 bases from V and 5 from J; bases not matched to a gene: 4. CDR3 nucleotides: TGTGCCAGCAGAGGACAGGTTGATCAGCCCCAGCATTTT. Translation gives CASRGQVDQPQHF.

The chain recombines TRBV12-5 with TRBJ1-1; D remains ambiguous. Germline CDR1 is LGHNT and CDR2 is FRNRAP. Between the trimmed V and J ends, which lost 3 bases and 0 bases, there was a span of 5 bases. CDR3 length: 13 residues. The CDR3 loop reads CASGLTLNTEAFF. CDR3 DNA: TGTGCTAGTGGTTTAACCTTGAACACTGAAGCTTTCTTT.

In the case of this clone: The same CDR3 can be traced to other DNA sequences in this sample. V gene TRBV7-2 combines with J gene TRBJ2-5; D unresolved. Germline CDR1 SGHTA, CDR2 FQGNSA. The V end lost 0 bases, the J end lost 4 bases, and 3 bases lay between the germline ends. This CDR3 is 12 amino acids long. The CDR3 here is CASSLAGETQYF. In DNA form, the CDR3 reads TGTGCCAGCAGCTTAGCGGGAGAGACCCAGTACTTC.

This clone was observed a single time. V is TRBV11-3 and J is TRBJ2-5; the D is unclear. V was clipped by 1 base and J by 2 bases, with 5 bases between them. CDR1 is SGHNT and CDR2 is YENEEA in the germline V gene. This CDR3 has 13 residues. The CDR3 protein is CASSLGPQETQYF. CDR3 coding DNA: TGTGCCAGCAGCTTAGGGCCGCAAGAGACCCAGTACTTC.

V and J are TRBV5-1 and TRBJ1-4; D unclear. CDR1 is SGHRS, CDR2 YFSETQ, per germline. The CDR3 consists of 14 residues. V was shortened by 3 bases and J by 0 bases, with 6 bases between the two germline ends. CDR3 loop: CASSWTATNEKLFF. DNA for the CDR3: TGCGCCAGCAGCTGGACTGCAACTAATGAAAAACTGTTTTTT.

The rearrangement joins TRBV7-2 to TRBJ2-7; the match to TRBD1 covers 9 bases. In germline, CDR1 is SGHTA, CDR2 FQGNSA. The CDR3 sequence is 13 residues long. Unmatched junction bases numbered 3, after V lost 4 bases and J lost 5 bases. This CDR3 is CASSSRTGDEQYV. The CDR3 DNA is TGTGCCAGCAGCTCCCGGACAGGGGACGAGCAGTACGTC.

The sample holds a few counts of this clone. The chain carries TRBV18 and TRBJ1-2, with D unclear. V was trimmed by 3 bases and J by 2 bases, leaving 7 bases between them. This CDR3 is 13 amino acids long. The germline V gene encodes CDR1 KGHSH and CDR2 LQKENI. In DNA form, the CDR3 reads TGTGCCAGCTCACCCGCAGTAAACTATGGCTACACCTTC. It codes for CASSPAVNYGYTF.

The V and J genes are TRBV18 and TRBJ2-7; 8 nucleotides line up with TRBD1. The CDR3 spans 15 residues. Germline CDR1 reads KGHSH; CDR2 reads LQKENI. The J segment lost 1 base and the V segment lost 2 bases, leaving 4 bases of the junction unmatched. DNA for the CDR3: TGTGCCAGCTCACCAGGACAGGGCCAATCCTACGAGCAGTACGTC. It is translated as CASSPGQGQSYEQYV.

The gene calls are TRBV7-2 and TRBJ2-7; no firm D call. Per germline, CDR1 SGHTA and CDR2 FQGNSA. V lost 1 base, J lost 2 bases, and 3 bases lay in between. This CDR3 comprises 12 residues. Here the CDR3 DNA reads TGTGCCAGCAGCTTAGTTGCCTACGAGCAGTACTTC. Translated: CASSLVAYEQYF.

This clone has a single count. V gene TRBV27 combines with J gene TRBJ1-6; 8 bases are a match to TRBD1. The CDR3 sequence is 16 residues long. V lost 5 bases and J lost 4; bases outside the gene matches: 7. Germline CDR1 and CDR2: MNHEY and SMNVEV (reference sequence). For the CDR3, the DNA is TGTGCCAGCAGTCCCTACAGGGGGATTTATAATTCACCCCTCCACTTT. It codes for CASSPYRGIYNSPLHF.